What follows are 22 T cell receptor beta chains derived from one specimen sequenced in a study of OX40 agonist ivuxolimab in advanced cancers. Assay used: immunoSEQ multiplex PCR; TCRdb lists only in-frame clones, some missing. This sample has approximately 82,000 clones; about 86% occur once, and the top ten carry 6.5%. The sequencing used CD4+ or CD8+ T cells sorted from blood, collected in a trial of the OX40 agonist ivuxolimab. The receptors originated from an adult with an advanced solid tumor such as melanoma, head and neck, liver or kidney cancer.

The chain employs TRBV10-2 and TRBJ2-5; 8 nucleotides agree with TRBD1. The V gene's germline CDR1 is WSHSY and CDR2 SAAADI. Trimming cost V 2 bases and J 0 bases; bases outside gene matches: 2. The CDR3 has 15 residues. The CDR3 loop reads CASSETGGYQETQYF. DNA for the CDR3: TGCGCCAGCAGTGAGACAGGGGGGTACCAAGAGACCCAGTACTTC.

This clone occurred once. The chain combines TRBV6-6 with TRBJ2-4; 7 bases are a match to TRBD2. The CDR3 length is 12 residues. Germline assignment: CDR1 MNHNY and CDR2 SVGAGI (reference sequence). Trimming removed 6 bases from V and 7 bases from J; junction bases left unmatched: 3. The chain's CDR3 is CASRGGGNIQYF. The CDR3 DNA reads as TGTGCCAGCAGGGGGGGAGGGAACATTCAGTACTTC.

V gene TRBV7-9 combines with J gene TRBJ1-2; weak D call: TRBD1 (6 bases). Germline assignment: CDR1 SEHNR and CDR2 FQNEAQ (reference sequence). This CDR3 comprises 15 residues. Trimming stripped 1 base from V and 4 bases from J, with 13 bases between. The CDR3 region is CASSLDGGGLYGYTF. DNA for the CDR3: TGTGCCAGCAGCTTAGATGGGGGCGGCCTCTATGGCTACACCTTC.

This clone has only a few counts. The chain couples TRBV11-2 to TRBJ1-2, with D possibly being TRBD1 (5 bases). Germline lookup yields CDR1 SGHAT and CDR2 FQNNGV. This CDR3 comprises 13 residues. V was shortened by 6 bases and J by 8 bases, with 16 bases between the two germline ends. In nucleotides, the CDR3 is TGTGCCAGCAGATCGGGACCAGGGAGCGGCTACACCTTC. It encodes CASRSGPGSGYTF.

The chain recombines TRBV11-2 with TRBJ2-3; TRBD1 aligns across 7 bases. Trimming removed 5 bases from V and 2 bases from J; junction bases left unmatched: 4. The germline gives CDR1 SGHAT, CDR2 FQNNGV. CDR3 length: 14 residues. This chain's CDR3 is CASSRGQVTDTQYF. In DNA form, the CDR3 reads TGTGCCAGCAGCAGAGGACAGGTCACAGATACGCAGTATTTT.

The V gene is TRBV19, the J gene TRBJ1-2; 9 nucleotides match TRBD1. Trimming removed 5 bases from V and 4 bases from J; junction bases left unmatched: 5. The CDR3 consists of 14 residues. CDR1 and CDR2 (germline): LNHDA, SQIVND (reference sequence). This CDR3 reads CASSFGTGPYGYTF. CDR3 DNA: TGTGCCAGTAGTTTCGGGACAGGGCCCTATGGCTACACCTTC.

The chain employs TRBV5-1 and TRBJ1-1; D ambiguous. This CDR3 region has 13 residues. V was cut by 2 bases and J by 0 bases, with 5 bases left in between. Germline-derived CDR1 and CDR2 are SGHRS and YFSETQ. The CDR3 DNA reads as TGCGCCAGCAGCTTACAGTTGAACACTGAAGCTTTCTTT. Translation: CASSLQLNTEAFF.

This chain links TRBV7-2 with TRBJ1-2; no reliable D call. The CDR3 is made up of 13 amino acids. Germline V gene lookup returns CDR1 SGHTA and CDR2 FQGNSA. V lost 2 bases and J 7 bases, leaving 11 bases between the germline ends. CDR3 DNA sequence: TGTGCCAGCAGCTTACCGCCTAAAGGTGGCTACACCTTC. This gives the protein CASSLPPKGGYTF.

This sequence joins TRBV4-2 and TRBJ2-6, with TRBD1 matching 7 bases. The CDR3 totals 17 residues. The germline V gene has CDR1 LGHNA and CDR2 YNFKEQ. Losses at the gene ends were 4 bases for V and 0 bases for J; bases not matched to a gene: 6. CDR3 sequence reads: CASSLRTGDSGANVLTF. DNA of the CDR3: TGTGCCAGCAGCCTACGTACAGGGGACTCTGGGGCCAACGTCCTGACTTTC.

The rearrangement links TRBV27 to TRBJ1-5, with 8 bases identical to TRBD1. With V trimmed by 3 bases and J by 7 bases, 2 bases remained unmatched. This CDR3 spans 13 amino acids. Germline lookup yields CDR1 MNHEY and CDR2 SMNVEV (reference sequence). DNA of the CDR3: TGTGCCAGCAGTTTGAGACAGGGGCAGCCCCAGCATTTT. Protein product: CASSLRQGQPQHF.

The CDR3, as DNA: TGTGCCAGCAGCCGAGATGAGTATGGCTACACCTTC. It specifies CASSRDEYGYTF. The gene calls are TRBV7-9 and TRBJ1-2; the D is unclear. V lost 5 bases, J lost 5 bases, and 9 bases lay in between. This CDR3 comprises 12 residues. Germline CDR1 is SEHNR and CDR2 is FQNEAQ (reference sequence).

In DNA form, the CDR3 reads TGTGCCAGCAGCTTGGCACGGGACAACGGAAACACCATATATTTT. It codes for CASSLARDNGNTIYF. The genes are TRBV7-3 and TRBJ1-3; TRBD1 might be the D (6 bases). CDR3 size: 15 residues. V gave up 3 bases and J gave up 4 bases, with 13 bases separating them. The germline CDR1 and CDR2 sequences are SGHTA and FQGTGA.

The chain uses TRBV7-6 and TRBJ1-3; TRBD1 aligns across 10 bases. The CDR3 has 16 amino acids. Unmatched junction bases numbered 0, after V lost 1 base and J lost 0 bases. Germline V CDR1 and CDR2: SGHVS, FNYEAQ. CDR3 nucleotides: TGTGCCAGCAGCTTAGGGACAGGGGGCTCTGGAAACACCATATATTTT. As protein: CASSLGTGGSGNTIYF.

In regard to this clone: Other DNA sequences of this sample code for an identical CDR3. J is TRBJ1-3 and V is TRBV18; D unresolved. Germline V gives CDR1 KGHSH, CDR2 LQKENI. V dropped 6 bases and J dropped 5 bases, with 11 bases sitting between them. The CDR3 is 13 amino acids. CDR3 nucleotides: TGTGCCAGCTCCACGGGAATTCGAAACACCATATATTTT. Translation gives CASSTGIRNTIYF.

V is TRBV19 and J is TRBJ2-7; maybe TRBD2 (5 bases). CDR1 and CDR2 (germline): LNHDA, SQIVND (reference sequence). CDR3 size: 15 residues. V gave up 5 bases and J gave up 2 bases, with 16 bases separating them. For the CDR3, the DNA is TGTGCCAGTAGTCGACAACTTGGGAGTCCCTACGAGCAGTACTTC. Translating gives CASSRQLGSPYEQYF.

The chain carries TRBV18 and TRBJ2-6; D not certain. This CDR3 spans 16 amino acids. The germline V gene has CDR1 KGHSH and CDR2 LQKENI. V lost 3 bases to trimming and J lost 4 bases, with 13 bases between them. The CDR3 loop is CASSPPTTPGANVLTF. In nucleotides, the CDR3 is TGTGCCAGCTCACCCCCTACTACCCCCGGGGCCAACGTCCTGACTTTC.

This clone has a single count. The V and J genes are TRBV19 and TRBJ1-5; a possible D gene is TRBD1 (6 bases). This CDR3 comprises 15 residues. Looked up from germline, CDR1 is LNHDA and CDR2 is SQIVND (reference sequence). V was cut by 7 bases and J by 3 bases, with 16 bases left in between. CDR3 nucleotide sequence: TGTGCCAGTATGTTTCTAGGGGGAACCAATCAGCCCCAGCATTTT. Its protein is CASMFLGGTNQPQHF.

The chain links TRBV30 to TRBJ2-7; tentatively, D is TRBD2 (6 bases). Trimming shortened V by 2 bases and J by 13 bases, and 18 bases separated the two germline ends. Germline loops: CDR1 GTSNPN, CDR2 SVGIG (reference sequence). The CDR3 spans 12 residues. CDR3 region: CAWSKISGERYF. DNA for the CDR3: TGTGCCTGGAGTAAGATATCGGGAGAGCGTTACTTC.

V is TRBV12-5 and J is TRBJ2-3; 7 nucleotides match TRBD1. This CDR3 comprises 16 residues. CDR1 LGHNT and CDR2 FRNRAP come from the germline V gene. V lost 2 bases and J lost 6; bases outside the gene matches: 11. In nucleotides, the CDR3 is TGTGCTAGTGGTTTGCCTCCGACAGGGAATATGGATACGCAGTATTTT. It codes for CASGLPPTGNMDTQYF.

The rearrangement links TRBV4-3 to TRBJ1-1, with a tentative D call TRBD1 (5 bases). The V gene's germline CDR1 is LGHNA and CDR2 YSLEER. The CDR3 runs 14 residues. Trimming removed 1 base at V and 4 bases at J, with 10 bases between. CDR3 sequence: CASSQAAGGTEAFF. CDR3 sequence (DNA): TGCGCCAGCAGCCAAGCAGCGGGGGGCACTGAAGCTTTCTTT.

The chain is built from TRBV6-6 and TRBJ1-2, with TRBD1 as a possible D gene (6 bases). The V gene lost 3 bases and the J gene lost 2 bases, with 13 bases spanning the gap. Germline V gene lookup returns CDR1 MNHNY and CDR2 SVGAGI (reference sequence). The CDR3 covers 15 residues. The CDR3 is CASSYIGGLNYGYTF. DNA of the CDR3: TGTGCCAGCAGTTATATCGGGGGCTTAAACTATGGCTACACCTTC.

The chain is built from TRBV6-6 and TRBJ2-5, with D unresolved. With the DNA end fitting TRBJ2-7 better, the J assignment may be wrong. This CDR3 is built from 13 residues. Looked up from germline, CDR1 is MNHNY and CDR2 is SVGAGI (reference sequence). As DNA, the CDR3 is TGTGCCAGCAGTTACTGGACCGACTACGAGCAGTACTTC. It codes for CASSYWTDYEQYF.